In its sample, the clone carrying this T cell receptor (beta chain) was seen once. Its antigen is unknown. The CDR3 extends over 19 amino acids. Trimming shortened V by 7 bases and J by 1 base, and 26 bases separated the two germline ends. Germline CDR1 reads MNHEY; CDR2 reads SMNVEV (reference sequence). This sample is part of a study of T cell responses to AZD1222 COVID-19 vaccine. Study results and caveats: Most donors were white British and more were female, and clonal diversity was possibly underestimated. Along spike, vaccine-associated CD4 TCRs were found throughout, with dominance at 160-218 and 743-854. Only 5 or 6 individuals given AZD1222 were seropositive at baseline. Close to half of spike-specific TCRs reportedly recognize unmutated variant regions.

Method: immunoSEQ multiplex PCR; TCRdb's copy keeps in-frame clones and lacks some. Altogether about 120,000 clones are present, 75% to 85% being singletons, with the ten largest covering about 28%. The source was peripheral blood, collected 28 days after the second AZD1222 dose. The sequence came from an adult who received the AZD1222 COVID-19 vaccine. The rearrangement uses TRBV27 and TRBJ1-5; tentative D call: TRBD1 (5 bases). CDR3 region: CASKPLWGPPGESNQPQHF. As DNA, the CDR3 is TGTGCCAGCAAACCACTTTGGGGCCCTCCGGGCGAGAGCAATCAGCCCCAGCATTTT.